The 25 T cell receptor beta chains below all came from one sample that was sequenced in a study of radiation and T cells in renal cell carcinoma. Sequenced by immunoSEQ multiplex PCR; TCRdb stores in-frame clones only, minus some. This sample yields about 62,000 clones, of which 60% to 85% are seen a single time; 6% to 7% belongs to the top ten. Indicated time point: blood 4 weeks post-SBRT, at nephrectomy. As for treatment: 15 Gy SBRT to primary tumor, nephrectomy 4 weeks later. The specimen was blood, collected from a patient whose treatment included radiotherapy and nephrectomy. Every receptor here comes from a man aged 55 to 70 with renal cell carcinoma.

The chain carries TRBV6-6 and TRBJ1-2; D is undetermined. The CDR3 sequence is 13 residues long. V was clipped by 0 bases and J by 4 bases, with 6 bases between them. The germline gives CDR1 MNHNY, CDR2 SVGAGI (reference sequence). CDR3 sequence reads: CASSYSTVYGYTF. The CDR3 DNA reads as TGTGCCAGCAGTTACTCGACGGTCTATGGCTACACCTTC.

The rearrangement links TRBV5-1 to TRBJ1-1; 7 positions agree with TRBD1. This CDR3 spans 14 amino acids. Germline CDR1 SGHRS, CDR2 YFSETQ. Trimming removed 9 bases from V and 4 bases from J; junction bases left unmatched: 12. CDR3 sequence reads: CATAMDRWGTEAFF. As DNA, the CDR3 is TGCGCCACCGCAATGGACAGGTGGGGCACTGAAGCTTTCTTT.

The CDR3: CASSFNLGANTEAFF. For the CDR3, the DNA is TGTGCCAGCAGCTTCAATTTGGGGGCAAACACTGAAGCTTTCTTT. The gene calls are TRBV13 and TRBJ1-1, with a weak D call TRBD1 (6 bases). CDR1 PRHDT and CDR2 FYEKMQ come from the germline V gene (reference sequence). V lost 3 bases, J lost 2 bases, and 13 bases lay in between. The CDR3 is 15 amino acids. The whole variable domain, remainder taken from reference TRBV13 and TRBJ1-1, is AAGVIQSPRHLIKEKRETATLKCYPIPRHDTVYWYQQGPGQDPQFLISFYEKMQSDKGSIPDRFSAQQFSDYHSELNMSSLELGDSALYFCASSFNLGANTEAFFGQGTRLTVV.

This rearrangement joins TRBV5-1 to TRBJ1-5; D is unclear. V lost 0 bases to trimming and J lost 7 bases, with 8 bases between them. CDR1 is SGHRS, CDR2 YFSETQ, per germline. There are 13 residues in the CDR3. As DNA, the CDR3 is TGCGCCAGCAGCTTGGGCATCGGGCAGCCCCAGCATTTT. This translates into CASSLGIGQPQHF.

The chain combines TRBV7-9 with TRBJ1-2; D remains ambiguous. V lost 5 bases and J lost 2, with 15 bases in between. CDR1 and CDR2 from the germline V gene are SEHNR and FQNEAQ (reference sequence). The CDR3 contains 15 residues. In DNA form, the CDR3 reads TGTGCCAGCAGCCGAGGGAGTAGGGCGAACTATGGCTACACCTTC. This encodes CASSRGSRANYGYTF.

The chain combines TRBV18 with TRBJ2-7; 11 positions agree with TRBD1. The germline V gene encodes CDR1 KGHSH and CDR2 LQKENI. The CDR3 is 15 residues long. With V trimmed by 6 bases and J by 5 bases, 9 bases remained unmatched. The DNA of the CDR3 is TGTGCCAGCTCCTTCCAAGGACAGGGGGCGGACGAGCAGTACGTC. Amino acid sequence: CASSFQGQGADEQYV.

The CDR3 DNA reads as TGTGCCAGCACTTCATCGACTAGCGGGACATACTACGAGCAGTACGTC. Translating it yields CASTSSTSGTYYEQYV. The J gene is TRBJ2-7, the V gene TRBV28; 11 nucleotides align to TRBD2. Germline CDR1 is MDHEN and CDR2 is SYDVKM. Germline trimming cut 7 bases from V and 3 bases from J; bases unmatched to any gene: 11. The CDR3 is 16 residues long.

This chain links TRBV7-9 with TRBJ2-3; TRBD2 might be the D (7 bases). Per germline, CDR1 SEHNR and CDR2 FQNEAQ (reference sequence). The V end was cut by 5 bases, the J end by 5 bases, with 17 bases between. This CDR3 is 15 amino acids long. CDR3 nucleotide sequence: TGTGCCAGCAGCCGCCGCGGGGGCCTGGGAGATACGCAGTATTTT. Protein product: CASSRRGGLGDTQYF. Drawing the rest from reference TRBV7-9 and TRBJ2-3, the complete variable domain is DTGVSQNPRHKITKRGQNVTFRCDPISEHNRLYWYRQTLGQGPEFLTYFQNEAQLEKSRLLSDRFSAERPKGSFSTLEIQRTEQGDSAMYLCASSRRGGLGDTQYFGPGTRLTVL.

This clone was observed a single time. The rearrangement joins TRBV30 to TRBJ1-2; tentative D call: TRBD1 (6 bases). Germline CDR1 reads GTSNPN; CDR2 reads SVGIG (reference sequence). This CDR3 has 12 amino acids. Here the CDR3 DNA reads TGTGCAGGGGGGACGGCGAACTATGGCTACACCTTC. This encodes CAGGTANYGYTF.

The rearrangement joins TRBV7-2 to TRBJ2-1, with 10 bases fitting TRBD2. Trimming removed 5 bases from V and 5 bases from J; junction bases left unmatched: 6. CDR3 size: 15 residues. Looked up from germline, CDR1 is SGHTA and CDR2 is FQGNSA. CDR3 in amino acids: CASSTSSGGHNEQFF. Here the CDR3 DNA reads TGTGCCAGCAGCACCTCTAGCGGGGGCCACAATGAGCAGTTCTTC.

J is TRBJ2-1 and V is TRBV5-1, with D possibly TRBD2 on 6 matching bases. The CDR3 length is 15 residues. Germline assignment: CDR1 SGHRS and CDR2 YFSETQ. Deletions cut 0 bases from V and 3 bases from J, with 10 bases between. The CDR3 sequence: CASSLVGGNYNEQFF. The CDR3 DNA sequence: TGCGCCAGCAGCTTGGTGGGCGGGAACTACAATGAGCAGTTCTTC.

The J gene is TRBJ1-3, the V gene TRBV18, with 7 bases identical to TRBD1. Germline CDR1 reads KGHSH; CDR2 reads LQKENI. V lost 11 bases to trimming and J lost 0 bases; unmatched junction nucleotides: 16. The CDR3 runs to 17 residues. The CDR3 nucleotides read TGTGCCGCTTCACCGGGACAGCTAAGGAGCTCTGGAAACACCATATATTTT. It translates to CAASPGQLRSSGNTIYF.

The chain links TRBV2 to TRBJ2-1; 10 bases are shared with TRBD2. This CDR3 is built from 17 residues. Germline trimming cut 0 bases from V and 8 bases from J; bases unmatched to any gene: 10. Germline V gene sequence: CDR1 SNHLY, CDR2 FYNNEI. For the CDR3, the DNA is TGTGCCAGCAGTGAAGCGAGGCTAGCGGGAGTATGGGATGAGCAGTTCTTC. Translating it yields CASSEARLAGVWDEQFF. Combining the CDR3 with reference TRBV2 and TRBJ2-1 gives the whole variable domain EPEVTQTPSHQVTQMGQEVILRCVPISNHLYFYWYRQILGQKVEFLVSFYNNEISEKSEIFDDQFSVERPDGSNFTLKIRSTKLEDSAMYFCASSEARLAGVWDEQFFGPGTRLTVL.

The chain couples TRBV7-2 to TRBJ2-3; 10 nucleotides align to TRBD2. With V trimmed by 0 bases and J by 3 bases, 3 bases remained unmatched. Germline values: CDR1 SGHTA, CDR2 FQGNSA. The CDR3 runs to 16 residues. The CDR3 DNA reads as TGTGCCAGCAGCTTAGCGCTTAGCGGGGGGACAGATACGCAGTATTTT. This codes for CASSLALSGGTDTQYF.

This sequence joins TRBV9 and TRBJ1-4; D might be TRBD1 (6 bases). This CDR3 region has 14 residues. The V end lost 0 bases, the J end lost 14 bases, and 17 bases lay between the germline ends. Germline CDR1 SGDLS, CDR2 YYNGEE. Here the CDR3 DNA reads TGTGCCAGCAGCGTAGCGAAAATTGGGGGCGCGCTGTTTTTT. Encoded protein: CASSVAKIGGALFF.

This clone has just one count. The chain combines TRBV5-6 with TRBJ1-6, with D hard to call. Germline CDR1 SGHDT, CDR2 YYEEEE. Trimming stripped 5 bases from V and 0 bases from J, with 6 bases between. The CDR3 length is 14 residues. The CDR3 sequence is CASRLASYNSPLHF. Written as DNA, the CDR3 is TGTGCCAGCAGACTAGCCTCCTATAATTCACCCCTCCACTTT. Based on the CDR3 plus reference TRBV5-6 and TRBJ1-6, the full variable domain is DAGVTQSPTHLIKTRGQQVTLRCSPKSGHDTVSWYQQALGQGPQFIFQYYEEEERQRGNFPDRFSGHQFPNYSSELNVNALLLGDSALYLCASRLASYNSPLHFGNGTRLTVT.

Worth noting for this clone: A junction end diverges from the germline sequence, so it may reflect a read error. The CDR3 region is CAWRPRGLTDAQYF. CDR3 in DNA: TGTGCCTGGAGGCCCAGAGGGCTCACAGATGCGCAGTATTTT. J is TRBJ2-3 and V is TRBV30; the D gene is possibly TRBD2 (5 bases). The CDR3 length is 14 residues. CDR1 and CDR2 (germline): GTSNPN, SVGIG (reference sequence).

This clone was seen more than once but under ten times. This chain links TRBV7-2 with TRBJ1-1; 7 bases match TRBD1. The CDR3 is 18 amino acids. Germline assignment: CDR1 SGHTA and CDR2 FQGNSA. V lost 2 bases to trimming and J lost 0 bases; unmatched junction nucleotides: 12. CDR3 residues: CASSLRGGTGDLNTEAFF. CDR3 coding DNA: TGTGCCAGCAGCTTAAGGGGGGGAACAGGGGACTTGAACACTGAAGCTTTCTTT.

Relative to its sample, this clone is medium-sized. The chain links TRBV7-9 to TRBJ1-6; no clear D gene. This CDR3 spans 12 amino acids. Germline V gives CDR1 SEHNR, CDR2 FQNEAQ (reference sequence). Between the trimmed V and J ends, which lost 8 bases and 12 bases, there was a span of 14 bases. CDR3: CASAKRHGPLHF. CDR3 coding DNA: TGTGCCAGCGCCAAGAGACACGGACCCCTCCACTTT.

The chain combines TRBV19 with TRBJ1-3; D is ambiguous. The V gene lost 2 bases and the J gene lost 4 bases, with 9 bases spanning the gap. In germline, CDR1 is LNHDA, CDR2 SQIVND (reference sequence). The CDR3 is made up of 14 amino acids. CDR3 nucleotides: TGTGCCAGTAGTATAAAAGGAGCCGGAAACACCATATATTTT. Translating gives CASSIKGAGNTIYF.

This chain joins TRBV20-1 and TRBJ2-1; D is unresolved. The CDR3 runs to 11 residues. The V end was cut by 6 bases, the J end by 6 bases, with 9 bases between. From germline, CDR1 is DFQATT and CDR2 SNEGSKA (reference sequence). This CDR3 reads CSAYRFNEQFF. DNA for the CDR3: TGCAGTGCGTACAGATTCAATGAGCAGTTCTTC.

The rearrangement joins TRBV7-2 to TRBJ2-6; TRBD2 aligns across 7 bases. CDR3 length equals 18 residues. The germline CDR1 and CDR2 sequences are SGHTA and FQGNSA. V shed 2 bases and J 0 bases; nucleotides not matched to a gene: 7. CDR3 DNA: TGTGCCAGCAGCTTACGACGGGGGGTCAGCTCTGGGGCCAACGTCCTGACTTTC. Its translation: CASSLRRGVSSGANVLTF.

The chain is built from TRBV25-1 and TRBJ1-1; D might be TRBD1 (5 bases). In germline, CDR1 is MGHDK, CDR2 SYGVNS. The ends were cut back, 4 bases at V and 7 bases at J, with 7 bases in the middle. This CDR3 contains 11 residues. CDR3 protein: CASSGQYEAFF. The CDR3 nucleotides read TGTGCCAGCAGTGGACAGTATGAAGCTTTCTTT.

The chain is built from TRBV6-1 and TRBJ1-4, with D unclear. This CDR3 has 15 amino acids. CDR1 and CDR2 (germline): MNHNS, SASEGT. V was clipped by 1 base and J by 0 bases, with 6 bases between them. The CDR3 nucleotides are TGTGCCAGCAGTGAAGTAGGTGCAACTAATGAAAAACTGTTTTTT. This encodes CASSEVGATNEKLFF.

The CDR3: CASSLGSLRYYGYTF. The CDR3 DNA follows: TGTGCCAGCAGCTTAGGTTCGTTGAGGTACTATGGCTACACCTTC. J is TRBJ1-2 and V is TRBV7-4; D uncertain. The CDR3 runs 15 residues. V was clipped by 1 base and J by 3 bases, with 12 bases between them. Germline CDR1 and CDR2: SGHVT and SQSDAQ.